One sample yielded the 11 T cell receptor beta chains listed below, sequenced in a study of post-analysis software for immune sequencing data. Findings and caveats of the study: With TRBV5-6, TRBV5-1 and TRBV20-1 included, about five TRBV segments were more frequent in patients than in controls.

The authors incorporated unique molecular identifiers into the TCR beta cDNA libraries. MiXCR, run by TCRdb on the PCR reads, gives a single entry per CDR3 protein. Counted here are about 770,000 distinct CDR3 sequences, roughly 50% occurring once; the ten biggest clones make up roughly 4.5%. Their target antigens are unknown. Material: blood. Source of these receptors: a girl aged 10 to 17 with multiple sclerosis.

The sample holds a few counts of this clonotype. This chain uses TRBV24-1 with TRBJ2-3, with unresolved D. The germline V and J ends were trimmed by 1 base and 2 bases, with 15 bases remaining between them. CDR1 KGHDR and CDR2 SFDVKD come from the germline V gene. The CDR3 is 17 residues long. Here the CDR3 DNA reads TGTGCCACCAGTGATTTTGGCCAAATGAAGGACACAGATACGCAGTATTTT. It yields the protein CATSDFGQMKDTDTQYF.

The gene calls are TRBV7-6 and TRBJ2-7; D unclear. Germline CDR1 reads SGHVS; CDR2 reads FNYEAQ. V gave up 4 bases and J gave up 3 bases, with 10 bases separating them. The CDR3 totals 13 residues. The CDR3 is CASSSQAFYEQYF. In nucleotides, the CDR3 is TGTGCCAGCAGCTCTCAGGCCTTCTACGAGCAGTACTTC. Drawing the rest from reference TRBV7-6 and TRBJ2-7, the complete variable domain is GAGVSQSPRYKVTKRGQDVALRCDPISGHVSLYWYRQALGQGPEFLTYFNYEAQQDKSGLPNDRFSAERPEGSISTLTIQRTEQRDSAMYRCASSSQAFYEQYFGPGTRLTVT.

V and J are TRBV3-1 and TRBJ2-3; TRBD1 might be the D (5 bases). CDR3 length: 15 residues. Trimming pared 6 bases from V and 3 bases from J, leaving 16 bases between. Germline CDR1 LGHDT, CDR2 YNNKEL (reference sequence). CDR3: CASSSTLRGTDTQYF. The CDR3 DNA sequence: TGTGCCAGCAGTTCCACCCTAAGGGGAACAGATACGCAGTATTTT.

The rearrangement joins TRBV19 to TRBJ1-5; D possibly corresponds to TRBD1 (5 bases). There are 16 residues in the CDR3. Germline V gene sequence: CDR1 LNHDA, CDR2 SQIVND (reference sequence). Trimming pared 5 bases from V and 0 bases from J, leaving 14 bases between. In nucleotides, the CDR3 is TGTGCCAGTAGTTTGTCGGGGGTCTATAGCAATCAGCCCCAGCATTTT. This encodes CASSLSGVYSNQPQHF.

The chain is built from TRBV5-1 and TRBJ1-2; no clear D gene. Germline-derived CDR1 and CDR2 are SGHRS and YFSETQ. The germline V and J ends were trimmed by 0 bases and 3 bases, with 18 bases remaining between them. The CDR3 spans 17 residues. The CDR3 protein is CASSLAGSMGSDYGYTF. The CDR3 DNA sequence: TGCGCCAGCAGCTTGGCCGGGAGTATGGGGTCCGACTATGGCTACACCTTC.

This clonotype occurred a few times. The CDR3 is CASSVDWQGRFTDTQYF. Here the CDR3 DNA reads TGTGCCAGCAGCGTAGATTGGCAGGGGCGATTCACAGATACGCAGTATTTT. The chain uses TRBV9 and TRBJ2-3, with D tentatively TRBD1 (6 bases). The length of the CDR3 is 17 residues. V was cut by 0 bases and J by 2 bases, with 16 bases left in between. Germline lookup yields CDR1 SGDLS and CDR2 YYNGEE.

The chain employs TRBV7-8 and TRBJ1-2; D call uncertain. Germline lookup yields CDR1 SGHVS and CDR2 FQNEAQ. This CDR3 has 14 amino acids. Trimming removed 5 bases at V and 2 bases at J, with 12 bases between. CDR3 sequence: CASSRSGINYGYTF. In DNA, the CDR3 is TGTGCCAGCAGCCGCAGCGGGATCAACTATGGCTACACCTTC.

The rearrangement joins TRBV7-9 to TRBJ1-1; no firm D call. This CDR3 has 14 amino acids. Trimming removed 0 bases from V and 4 bases from J, with 9 bases in between. The germline gives CDR1 SEHNR, CDR2 FQNEAQ (reference sequence). CDR3 region: CASSLATVSTEAFF. CDR3 in DNA: TGTGCCAGCAGCTTAGCAACGGTGAGCACTGAAGCTTTCTTT.

About this clonotype itself: Mismatch with germline at one junction end may stem from a read error. The V call is TRBV7-6, the J call TRBJ1-5, with a possible D match to TRBD1 (5 bases). Germline CDR1 SGHVS, CDR2 FNYEAQ. CDR3 length: 15 residues. The CDR3 loop is CAGSTTASSNQPQHF. In DNA form, the CDR3 reads TGTGCCGGCAGTACGACAGCATCTAGCAATCAGCCCCAGCATTTT. The complete variable domain, with remaining parts taken from reference TRBV7-6 and TRBJ1-5, reads GAGVSQSPRYKVTKRGQDVALRCDPISGHVSLYWYRQALGQGPEFLTYFNYEAQQDKSGLPNDRFSAERPEGSISTLTIQRTEQRDSAMYRCAGSTTASSNQPQHFGDGTRLSIL.

The genes are TRBV14 and TRBJ2-5, with D possibly matching TRBD1 (5 bases). Germline V gives CDR1 SGHDN, CDR2 FVKESK. The CDR3 is 13 residues long. Trimming took off 0 bases at V and 13 bases at J, with 15 bases between the two ends. The CDR3 loop is CASSQDLGRAMYF. The CDR3 DNA reads TGTGCCAGCAGCCAAGATCTGGGCAGGGCCATGTACTTC.

The chain combines TRBV11-1 with TRBJ2-7; tentatively, D is TRBD1 or TRBD2 (5 bases each). This CDR3 region has 16 residues. With 5 bases removed from V and 7 bases from J, the gap between germline ends came to 24 bases. Germline assignment: CDR1 SGHAT and CDR2 FQDESV (reference sequence). CDR3 region: CASSDSYLAPGTEQYF. CDR3 bases: TGTGCCAGCAGCGACAGTTACCTAGCCCCCGGGACGGAGCAGTACTTC.